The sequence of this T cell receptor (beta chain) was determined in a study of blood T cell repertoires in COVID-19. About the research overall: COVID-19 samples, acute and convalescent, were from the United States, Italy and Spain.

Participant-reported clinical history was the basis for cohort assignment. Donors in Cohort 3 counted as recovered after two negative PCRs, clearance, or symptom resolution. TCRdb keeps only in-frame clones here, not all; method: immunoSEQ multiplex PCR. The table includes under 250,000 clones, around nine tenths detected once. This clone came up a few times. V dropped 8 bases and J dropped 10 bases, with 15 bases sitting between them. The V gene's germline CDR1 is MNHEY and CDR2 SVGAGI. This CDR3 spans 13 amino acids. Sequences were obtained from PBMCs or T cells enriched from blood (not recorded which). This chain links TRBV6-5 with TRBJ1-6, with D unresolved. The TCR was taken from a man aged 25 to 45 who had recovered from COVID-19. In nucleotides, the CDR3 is TGTGCCAGCCGAAATGGACTGGGGTCACCCCTCCACTTT. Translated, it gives CASRNGLGSPLHF.